Below, 9 T cell receptor beta chains from the same sample are listed, as sequenced in a study of blood T cell repertoires in COVID-19. Clones were sequenced by immunoSEQ multiplex PCR, and TCRdb holds only the in-frame ones, with some missing. The sample holds roughly 150,000 clones, around 74% seen once. Input material: peripheral blood. All receptors come from a woman aged 55 to 70 with COVID-19, enrolled during active disease.

This chain links TRBV9 with TRBJ2-2; weak D call: TRBD1 (6 bases). Germline values: CDR1 SGDLS, CDR2 YYNGEE. The CDR3 length is 15 residues. The V gene lost 4 bases and the J gene lost 1 base, with 11 bases spanning the gap. CDR3 nucleotides: TGTGCCAGCAGCATAGTGGGACAGAACACCGGGGAGCTGTTTTTT. Residues: CASSIVGQNTGELFF.

The chain is built from TRBV5-4 and TRBJ2-7, with 8 bases aligning to TRBD2. CDR3 length equals 16 residues. V lost 4 bases, J lost 4 bases, and 13 bases stayed unmatched. Germline lookup yields CDR1 SGHNT and CDR2 YYREEE (reference sequence). The DNA of the CDR3 is TGTGCCAGCAGCCCCGGGGGGGCGGGGGGTCGATACGAGCAGTACTTC. Its translation is CASSPGGAGGRYEQYF.

This rearrangement joins TRBV28 to TRBJ2-2; the match to TRBD1 covers 9 bases. With V trimmed by 6 bases and J by 3 bases, 5 bases remained unmatched. Germline assignment: CDR1 MDHEN and CDR2 SYDVKM. The CDR3 runs 15 residues. The CDR3 reads CASRDGTGYTGELFF. In DNA, the CDR3 is TGTGCCAGCAGGGACGGGACAGGGTACACCGGGGAGCTGTTTTTT.

The rearrangement uses TRBV9 and TRBJ2-3, with 11 bases matching TRBD2. Germline loops: CDR1 SGDLS, CDR2 YYNGEE. The CDR3 sequence is 15 residues long. Trimming at V came to 4 bases and at J to 7 bases, leaving 8 bases not matched to a gene. CDR3 residues: CASSPIAGGRYTQYF. In nucleotides, the CDR3 is TGTGCCAGCAGCCCCATAGCGGGGGGGCGATATACGCAGTATTTT. The full variable domain, with the rest looked up from reference TRBV9 and TRBJ2-3, is DSGVTQTPKHLITATGQRVTLRCSPRSGDLSVYWYQQSLDQGLQFLIQYYNGEERAKGNILERFSAQQFPDLHSELNLSSLELGDSALYFCASSPIAGGRYTQYFGPGTRLTVL.

The rearrangement joins TRBV4-2 to TRBJ2-2; TRBD1 agrees at 8 bases. Germline trimming cut 1 base from V and 8 bases from J; bases unmatched to any gene: 6. Germline values: CDR1 LGHNA, CDR2 YNFKEQ. The CDR3 sequence is 15 residues long. In DNA, the CDR3 is TGTGCCAGCAGCCAAGGACAGGGGTCTATTGGGGAGCTGTTTTTT. Amino acid sequence: CASSQGQGSIGELFF.

The V call is TRBV3-1 (or the pseudogene TRBV3-2), the J call TRBJ2-1; 9 bases are shared with TRBD2. The CDR3 has 19 residues. Trimming took 4 bases from V and 8 from J; bases not matched to a gene: 21. Germline values: CDR1 LGHDT, CDR2 YNNKEL (reference sequence). The CDR3 sequence is CASSPDPSSGDAGRYEQFF. The CDR3 region has the DNA TGTGCCAGCAGCCCAGACCCGTCTAGCGGGGACGCCGGGAGGTATGAGCAGTTCTTC.

The genes are TRBV7-3 and TRBJ1-5, with D maybe TRBD1 (5 bases). This CDR3 has 14 residues. V lost 8 bases, J lost 2 bases, and 13 bases lay in between. CDR1 SGHTA and CDR2 FQGTGA come from the germline V gene. Here the CDR3 DNA reads TGTGCCAGCGCGGCGGGGGGAGGCAATCAGCCCCAGCATTTT. Translated: CASAAGGGNQPQHF. Using reference TRBV7-3 and TRBJ1-5 for the parts outside the CDR3, the full variable domain is GAGVSQTPSNKVTEKGKYVELRCDPISGHTALYWYRQSLGQGPEFLIYFQGTGAADDSGLPNDRFFAVRPEGSVSTLKIQRTERGDSAVYLCASAAGGGNQPQHFGDGTRLSIL.

CDR3 region: CASSLGTGNYEQYF. As DNA, the CDR3 is TGTGCCAGCAGCTTAGGGACAGGTAACTACGAGCAGTACTTC. The V and J genes are TRBV11-1 and TRBJ2-7; TRBD1 matches 7 bases. From germline, CDR1 is SGHAT and CDR2 FQDESV (reference sequence). The CDR3 extends over 14 amino acids. Trimming at V came to 1 base and at J to 3 bases, leaving 3 bases not matched to a gene.

The rearrangement links TRBV28 to TRBJ2-1, with 7 bases that match TRBD2. This CDR3 is 13 amino acids long. Trimming cost V 1 base and J 13 bases; bases outside gene matches: 7. The germline V gene encodes CDR1 MDHEN and CDR2 SYDVKM. For the CDR3, the DNA is TGTGCCAGCAGTTTATTGGGGGGGTTAGACCAGTTCTTC. The encoded protein is CASSLLGGLDQFF.